Shown below are 22 T cell receptor beta chains from a single sample sequenced in a study of blood T cell repertoires in COVID-19. Some clones are missing from TCRdb's copy, which holds only in-frame ones; the method was immunoSEQ multiplex PCR. The sample includes about 250,000 clones, around 85% of them seen just once. Sequencing used peripheral blood. These receptor sequences come from a human donor with COVID-19, enrolled during active disease. The donor label of this sample is uncertain.

The CDR3 sequence is CASSLAGQGGVGTEAFF. CDR3 bases: TGTGCCAGCAGCTTGGCGGGACAGGGGGGAGTGGGAACTGAAGCTTTCTTT. The chain is built from TRBV5-4 and TRBJ1-1; 11 bases match TRBD1. The CDR3 length is 17 residues. The germline V gene encodes CDR1 SGHNT and CDR2 YYREEE (reference sequence). V gave up 0 bases and J gave up 5 bases; unmatched junction bases: 9.

The chain has TRBV7-2 and TRBJ2-1; 12 bases line up with TRBD2. The CDR3 totals 18 residues. CDR1 SGHTA and CDR2 FQGNSA come from the germline V gene. Unmatched junction bases numbered 8, after V lost 5 bases and J lost 0 bases. CDR3 in amino acids: CASSPRTSGIPSYNEQFF. CDR3 nucleotide sequence: TGTGCCAGCAGCCCGCGGACTAGCGGGATTCCCTCCTACAATGAGCAGTTCTTC.

The genes are TRBV27 and TRBJ1-3; D not certain. The germline gives CDR1 MNHEY, CDR2 SMNVEV (reference sequence). This CDR3 has 16 amino acids. The CDR3 nucleotides read TGTCCTCATCTGGGATTGAGCCTTGAGGGTGGAAACACCATATATTTT. The encoded protein is CPHLGLSLEGGNTIYF.

The table lists this clone with a few counts. The genes are TRBV19 and TRBJ1-1; D unclear. The V end lost 9 bases, the J end lost 5 bases, and 22 bases lay between the germline ends. The CDR3 totals 15 residues. Germline CDR1 LNHDA, CDR2 SQIVND (reference sequence). CDR3 sequence reads: CASYSREGGGTEAFF. The CDR3 DNA sequence: TGTGCCAGCTACAGTAGGGAGGGCGGAGGAACTGAAGCTTTCTTT.

Worth noting for this clone: The sample holds other DNA sequences that translate to the same CDR3. V and J are TRBV3-1 (or the pseudogene TRBV3-2) and TRBJ1-3, with D unclear. Germline CDR1 reads LGHDT; CDR2 reads YNNKEL (reference sequence). V was cut by 1 base and J by 1 base, with 5 bases left in between. The CDR3 consists of 14 residues. CDR3 nucleotide sequence: TGTGCCAGCAGCCAAGCCCGGTCTGGAAACACCATATATTTT. The encoded protein is CASSQARSGNTIYF.

The rearrangement links TRBV28 to TRBJ1-1; 8 bases fit TRBD1. V lost 3 bases to trimming and J lost 10 bases; unmatched junction nucleotides: 10. Germline V gene sequence: CDR1 MDHEN, CDR2 SYDVKM. The CDR3 is 14 amino acids. The CDR3 sequence is CASSFYQGAVAAFF. The CDR3 DNA reads as TGTGCCAGCAGTTTCTATCAGGGGGCCGTCGCAGCTTTCTTT.

This clone came up once. V is TRBV11-3 and J is TRBJ1-1; no reliable D call. V was pared by 0 bases and J by 8 bases, with 10 bases between. The germline V gene encodes CDR1 SGHNT and CDR2 YENEEA. CDR3 length equals 13 residues. CDR3 residues: CASSLEEGGEAFF. CDR3 nucleotides: TGTGCCAGCAGCTTAGAAGAAGGAGGGGAAGCTTTCTTT.

This clone was counted only a few times. The J gene is TRBJ1-5, the V gene TRBV4-3, with D possibly TRBD1 on 5 matching bases. V gave up 4 bases and J gave up 7 bases, with 11 bases separating them. In germline, CDR1 is LGHNA, CDR2 YSLEER. The CDR3 spans 13 residues. CDR3 region: CASSLQGDQPQHF. The DNA for the CDR3 is TGCGCCAGCAGCCTCCAGGGCGACCAGCCCCAGCATTTT.

There are a few counts of this clone. This sequence joins TRBV28 and TRBJ1-1; D unclear. CDR3 length: 14 amino acids. Trimming stripped 6 bases from V and 11 bases from J, with 22 bases between. Germline-derived CDR1 and CDR2 are MDHEN and SYDVKM. CDR3 residues: CASSPWRLGSGAFF. The CDR3 coding sequence is TGTGCCAGCAGCCCCTGGCGGTTGGGAAGCGGGGCTTTCTTT.

This chain joins TRBV5-6 and TRBJ2-7, with 7 nucleotides matching TRBD2. The length of the CDR3 is 14 residues. CDR1 SGHDT and CDR2 YYEEEE come from the germline V gene. V gave up 6 bases and J gave up 2 bases; unmatched junction bases: 8. The CDR3 region has the DNA TGTGCCAGCAACCTACTAGCGTACCCCTACGAGCAGTACTTC. Translating gives CASNLLAYPYEQYF.

This chain links TRBV19 with TRBJ1-2; TRBD1 might be the D (5 bases). V was shortened by 5 bases and J by 1 base, with 14 bases between the two germline ends. The CDR3 length is 15 residues. Germline assignment: CDR1 LNHDA and CDR2 SQIVND (reference sequence). CDR3 residues: CASSSPRGVNYGYTF. The CDR3 region has the DNA TGTGCCAGTAGTTCCCCACGGGGGGTTAACTATGGCTACACCTTC.

The rearrangement links TRBV28 to TRBJ2-1; unclear D gene. Trimming left V 2 bases short and J 2 bases short, with 7 bases between. Germline CDR1 and CDR2: MDHEN and SYDVKM. CDR3 length: 14 residues. The CDR3 is CASSLRPPYNEQFF. The CDR3 coding sequence is TGTGCCAGCAGTTTACGTCCCCCCTACAATGAGCAGTTCTTC.

V and J are TRBV4-1 and TRBJ2-2; 7 bases map to TRBD1. Germline loops: CDR1 MGHRA, CDR2 YSYEKL. Trimming took 4 bases from V and 1 from J; bases not matched to a gene: 12. This CDR3 region has 18 residues. The CDR3 spells CASSLLRQGGLNTGELFF. The CDR3 DNA follows: TGCGCCAGCAGCCTTTTGCGACAGGGCGGTTTGAACACCGGGGAGCTGTTTTTT.

The chain recombines TRBV6-5 with TRBJ1-2; 7 bases agree with TRBD1. The ends lost 6 bases at V and 6 bases at J; junction bases unmatched: 13. Germline-derived CDR1 and CDR2 are MNHEY and SVGAGI. There are 15 residues in the CDR3. CDR3 region: CASSFNGQESDGYTF. The CDR3 nucleotides read TGTGCCAGCAGCTTTAACGGACAGGAAAGCGATGGCTACACCTTC.

V gene TRBV6-2 or TRBV6-3 combines with J gene TRBJ2-3; 15 positions agree with TRBD2. The germline gives CDR1 MNHEY, CDR2 SVGEGT. The CDR3 spans 20 residues. V lost 6 bases, J lost 2 bases, and 15 bases stayed unmatched. The DNA for the CDR3 is TGTGCCAGCAGCTTACCTACCTCCGGGACTAGCGGGAGGATCACAGATACGCAGTATTTT. Translation gives CASSLPTSGTSGRITDTQYF.

The chain is built from TRBV12-3 or TRBV12-4 and TRBJ1-5; D is unresolved. The ends were cut back, 3 bases at V and 5 bases at J, with 5 bases in the middle. This CDR3 spans 12 amino acids. The CDR3 nucleotides are TGTGCCAGCAGTTTTCGAGATCAGCCCCAGCATTTT. This sequence encodes CASSFRDQPQHF.

This clone has a handful of counts. The chain combines TRBV27 with TRBJ2-2, with D possibly being TRBD2 (6 bases). The V gene's germline CDR1 is MNHEY and CDR2 SMNVEV (reference sequence). The CDR3 contains 16 residues. Trimming took off 3 bases at V and 5 bases at J, with 16 bases between the two ends. CDR3 amino acids: CASSFGGAGLTGELFF. DNA of the CDR3: TGTGCCAGCAGTTTCGGAGGGGCAGGGCTTACCGGGGAGCTGTTTTTT.

The CDR3 DNA is TGTGCCAGCAGCTCATCCGGGACAGGGGGTCAGCCCCAGCATTTT. Its translation: CASSSSGTGGQPQHF. The rearrangement uses TRBV5-5 and TRBJ1-5, with 11 bases that match TRBD1. V was clipped by 3 bases and J by 6 bases; unmatched bases: 5. This CDR3 is 15 amino acids long. In germline, CDR1 is SGHKS, CDR2 YYEKEE (reference sequence). Full variable domain (missing parts from reference TRBV5-5 and TRBJ1-5): DAGVTQSPTHLIKTRGQQVTLRCSPISGHKSVSWYQQVLGQGPQFIFQYYEKEERGRGNFPDRFSARQFPNYSSELNVNALLLGDSALYLCASSSSGTGGQPQHFGDGTRLSIL.

V usage is TRBV6-5 and J usage is TRBJ2-7; 8 nucleotides match TRBD1. J lost 2 bases, V lost 5 bases, and 8 bases had no gene match. Germline V gene data show CDR1 as MNHEY and CDR2 as SVGAGI. The CDR3 is 15 residues long. The DNA of the CDR3 is TGTGCCAGCAGTACGACAGGGGAGGTCGCCTACGAGCAGTACTTC. This translates into CASSTTGEVAYEQYF.

The V call is TRBV7-2, the J call TRBJ2-5; 13 positions match TRBD2. The CDR3 runs 15 residues. Germline V gives CDR1 SGHTA, CDR2 FQGNSA. V dropped 7 bases and J dropped 1; count of bases not matched to a gene: 3. Written as DNA, the CDR3 is TGTGCCAGCACCCGGACTAGCGGGAGCCAAGAGACCCAGTACTTC. Translation gives CASTRTSGSQETQYF.

The chain has TRBV4-3 and TRBJ1-4; TRBD1 is a possible D gene (6 bases). Germline V lookup: CDR1 LGHNA, CDR2 YSLEER. CDR3 length equals 19 residues. Trimming took off 0 bases at V and 0 bases at J, with 17 bases between the two ends. Here the CDR3 DNA reads TGCGCCAGCAGCCAAGATAGGGGGGGGTTAGGGGCAACTAATGAAAAACTGTTTTTT. The encoded protein is CASSQDRGGLGATNEKLFF.

This clone was detected a few times. The chain carries TRBV27 and TRBJ2-7; D remains ambiguous. The CDR3 extends over 14 amino acids. Germline assignment: CDR1 MNHEY and CDR2 SMNVEV (reference sequence). Trimming cost V 1 base and J 1 base, with 8 bases left between them. The chain's CDR3 is CASSLYPASYEQYF. CDR3 DNA sequence: TGTGCCAGCAGTTTATACCCAGCGTCCTACGAGCAGTACTTC.